The T cell receptor beta chain described here comes from a study of low-dose radiotherapy and immunotherapy resistance in tumors. The time point: after trial treatment. Treatment given: LDRT plus nivolumab, ipilimumab, low-dose cyclophosphamide and aspirin (RACIN trial). The CDR3 spans 14 residues. The V end lost 1 base, the J end lost 0 bases, and 6 bases lay between the germline ends. From germline, CDR1 is MGHRA and CDR2 YSYEKL. cDNA synthesis used a TRAV/TRBV-specific primer set for both chains. The authors amplified TCRs for approximately 18 PCR cycles with a constant-region primer and a V-primer adapter. TCRdb fed the reads into MiXCR, producing one record per CDR3 protein. The sample includes more than 70,000 distinct CDR3 sequences, 20% of them seen just once.

V is TRBV4-1 and J is TRBJ1-1; D not certain. Sequences were derived from PBMCs, sampled after low-dose radiotherapy plus immunotherapy. The sequence derives from a female donor with ovarian cancer. The CDR3 DNA is TGCGCCAGCAGCCAAGTAGGACTGAACACTGAAGCTTTCTTT. Translated, it gives CASSQVGLNTEAFF.